This T cell receptor (beta chain) was identified in a study of Ad26.COV2.S vaccination and SARS-CoV-2 variants (dated by TCRdb to the early 2020s). General notes on the study: Vaccine-arm donors were drawn from COV1001, a multicentre, randomized, double-blind, placebo-controlled phase I-IIa trial of Ad26.COV2.S in healthy adults. Participants in the trial were split at random into five groups of five each, receiving low-dose or high-dose Ad26.COV2.S once or twice, or else placebo on both occasions. TCRbeta repertoire sequencing served as the tool for gauging how specific and how broad the SARS-CoV-2-reactive T cell receptors were following Ad26.COV2.S vaccination. Ad26.COV2.S was given intramuscularly at 5x10^10 or 1x10^11 viral particles, as a single shot or as two shots 56 days apart. Blinding of investigators to trial group allocation was maintained during experiments and outcome assessment. The TCR-sequenced set comprised approximately 30 samples: 19 Ad26.COV2.S vaccine recipients, 5 placebo recipients and 8 SARS-CoV-2 convalescent individuals.

Results and caveats for the whole study, not just this receptor: Spike-specific TCR breadth was higher in Ad26.COV2.S recipients than in placebo recipients (P = 0.0014). Non-spike TCR breadth was comparable between vaccine and placebo recipients, consistent with the vaccine containing only spike. After vaccination, substantial breadth of spike-specific CD8+ and CD4+ T cell responses was reported. Comparing responses between vaccine doses or regimens was not something the study was powered to do. It was noted by the authors that total T cell responses may have been underestimated by the TCR breadth and depth analyses.

Taken from cysteine to phenylalanine, the CDR3 has 19 residues. The kept DNA is CDR3 alone, 57 bases in frame from the first base. The germline ends are 23 bases apart after V is trimmed by 0 bases and J by 6 bases. The germline V gene specifies LGHNA as CDR1 and YSLEER as CDR2. Read against the paper, the sample's treatment or condition label means: roughly 18 received Ad26.COV2.S at low or high dose, single or two shots; roughly five received placebo; per-sample allocation not given. For vaccine and placebo recipients, the sequenced repertoires came from samples collected on day 63 after the first injection. Between 29 July and 7 August 2020, Cohort 1b enrolled some 25 adults aged 18-55 years at one site in Boston, USA. Ad26.COV2.S consisted of a replication-incompetent adenovirus type 26 vector by which a prefusion-stabilized SARS-CoV-2 spike protein from the original Wuhan strain was expressed.

TCRbeta CDR3 regions were sequenced with the immunoSEQ Assay. After extraction, genomic DNA underwent amplification by bias-controlled multiplex PCR, followed by high-throughput sequencing. Per the authors' processing: To quantify the absolute abundance of every unique TCRbeta CDR3 region, sequences were collapsed and filtered. T cell fraction was estimated by normalizing TCRbeta template counts to usable DNA, which was measured by amplifying reference genes present in all nucleated cells. Repertoire TCRs were annotated as SARS-CoV-2-specific when V gene, CDR3 amino acid sequence and J gene were exactly matched to a known reactive TCR set. The reference SARS-CoV-2 TCR set was derived from MIRA and filtered for enrichment in COVID-19-positive ImmuneCODE repertoires, a step that removed public or cross-reactive TCRs. Using the MIRA antigens, annotated TCRs were further analysed by specific ORF or by position within an ORF. Breadth was defined as the number of annotated unique rearrangements divided by the total number of unique productive rearrangements, and depth was defined as the summed frequency of the annotated unique rearrangements. TCR breadth was compared between groups using two-sided Wilcoxon rank-sum tests. TCRdb re-hosts the immuneACCESS table, in-frame sequences only. Its copies lack some clones; in the studies checked, an unresolved V gene accounts for under half of them, and the cause for the rest is not known. That table furnishes V, J and clone size, whereas the DNA furnished D and trimming. This sample lists under 550,000 clones; roughly 88% were detected once. The top ten clones comprise approximately 4% of the sample.

With regard to this clone: Its antigen target is currently unknown. No qualities accompany the bases; no much larger clone lies one base away.

This receptor was obtained from a person aged 18-60 years who received the Ad26.COV2.S COVID-19 vaccine or a placebo. The material sequenced was peripheral blood, taken in a trial of Ad26.COV2.S vaccine versus placebo. The rearranged chain carries TRBV4-3 and TRBJ1-4; the D gene is perhaps TRBD1, from 6 matching bases. The CDR3 in this case is CASSQEGKGGNPGDEKLFF. The nucleotide sequence is TGCGCCAGCAGCCAAGAGGGGAAGGGGGGTAACCCGGGGGATGAAAAACTGTTTTTT.